Each of the 16 T cell receptor beta chains below was sequenced from the same sample in a study of T cell responses to AZD1222 COVID-19 vaccine. The repertoire was sequenced with immunoSEQ multiplex PCR; TCRdb's copy has only in-frame clones and lacks some. The table includes over 85,000 clones, more than 90% detected once. Sequencing used peripheral blood, obtained on day 0 of AZD1222 vaccination. Source of these receptors: an adult in good health.

The chain has TRBV5-1 and TRBJ1-1, with 7 bases matching TRBD1. Germline lookup yields CDR1 SGHRS and CDR2 YFSETQ. The CDR3 covers 14 residues. With 6 bases clipped from V and 2 bases from J, the junction kept 7 bases outside the gene matches. The DNA for the CDR3 is TGCGCCAGCACCGTGACAGGGTCCAACACTGAAGCTTTCTTT. This encodes CASTVTGSNTEAFF.

This sequence joins TRBV24-1 and TRBJ2-1; 11 nucleotides match TRBD2. Germline CDR1 and CDR2: KGHDR and SFDVKD. Losses at the gene ends were 4 bases for V and 5 bases for J; bases not matched to a gene: 3. The CDR3 totals 15 residues. The CDR3 is CATSEPGLADNEQFF. In DNA form, the CDR3 reads TGTGCCACCAGTGAACCGGGACTAGCGGACAATGAGCAGTTCTTC.

V is TRBV19 and J is TRBJ2-1; D perhaps matches TRBD1 (5 bases). V lost 3 bases to trimming and J lost 8 bases, with 11 bases between them. The germline V gene encodes CDR1 LNHDA and CDR2 SQIVND (reference sequence). The CDR3 is 13 amino acids. In DNA form, the CDR3 reads TGTGCCAGTAGTATGGGGCCTTACGATGAGCAGTTCTTC. Translated: CASSMGPYDEQFF. The full variable domain, in which reference TRBV19 and TRBJ2-1 provide the parts outside the CDR3, is DGGITQSPKYLFRKEGQNVTLSCEQNLNHDAMYWYRQDPGQGLRLIYYSQIVNDFQKGDIAEGYSVSREKKESFPLTVTSAQKNPTAFYLCASSMGPYDEQFFGPGTRLTVL.

The rearrangement links TRBV6-2 or TRBV6-3 to TRBJ2-7; no definite D call. CDR3 length: 11 residues. The V gene's germline CDR1 is MNHEY and CDR2 SVGEGT. V lost 4 bases to trimming and J lost 2 bases, with 3 bases between them. The CDR3 region has the DNA TGTGCCAGCAGTTCCCCCTACGAGCAGTACTTC. Translation gives CASSSPYEQYF.

Concerning this clone: Its ends do not fully match the called genes, so a read error is possible. The chain employs TRBV4-2 and TRBJ1-2, with 7 bases aligning to TRBD1. Germline V gene data show CDR1 as LGHNA and CDR2 as YNFKEQ. The CDR3 consists of 15 residues. This chain's CDR3 is CASSQEVRQGLGDAF. CDR3 DNA: TGTGCCAGCAGCCAAGAAGTGAGACAGGGTCTTGGAGACGCCTTC.

V usage is TRBV27 and J usage is TRBJ1-2; 10 bases fit TRBD1. The CDR3 consists of 17 residues. CDR1 is MNHEY, CDR2 SMNVEV, per germline (reference sequence). V lost 7 bases and J lost 2; bases outside the gene matches: 13. The CDR3 here is CASTIARPGQGNYGYTF. The CDR3, as DNA: TGTGCCAGCACGATAGCCAGACCGGGACAGGGGAACTATGGCTACACCTTC.

The genes are TRBV7-8 and TRBJ1-4, with D maybe TRBD1 (5 bases). CDR3 length equals 14 residues. The germline V gene encodes CDR1 SGHVS and CDR2 FQNEAQ. V dropped 5 bases and J dropped 4 bases, with 11 bases sitting between them. Written as DNA, the CDR3 is TGTGCCAGCAGCCACGACAGCTATAATGAAAAACTGTTTTTT. Encoded protein: CASSHDSYNEKLFF.

V usage is TRBV30 and J usage is TRBJ2-7, with TRBD2 matching over 14 bases. After removal of 1 base from V and 9 bases from J, the junction contained 8 bases not matched to a gene. The CDR3 length is 15 residues. Germline-derived CDR1 and CDR2 are GTSNPN and SVGIG (reference sequence). In DNA form, the CDR3 reads TGTGCCTGGAGTGGAACCGGGACTAGCGGGAGTAGGCAGTACTTC. It is translated as CAWSGTGTSGSRQYF.

The V and J genes are TRBV5-1 and TRBJ2-3, with a possible D match to TRBD1 (5 bases). This CDR3 is built from 16 residues. Germline values: CDR1 SGHRS, CDR2 YFSETQ. V dropped 2 bases and J dropped 2 bases, with 15 bases sitting between them. DNA of the CDR3: TGCGCCAGCAGCTTAAGTATGTCAGGGCCCACAGATACGCAGTATTTT. This sequence encodes CASSLSMSGPTDTQYF.

CDR3 DNA: TGTGCCAGCAGCTTTGACTTCACCGGGGAGCTGTTTTTT. Amino acid sequence: CASSFDFTGELFF. J is TRBJ2-2 and V is TRBV7-9; D remains unclear. V lost 3 bases, J lost 4 bases, and 6 bases lay in between. The germline V gene has CDR1 SEHNR and CDR2 FQNEAQ (reference sequence). This CDR3 contains 13 residues.

The chain couples TRBV7-9 to TRBJ1-2, with 8 nucleotides matching TRBD1. V shed 1 base and J 6 bases; nucleotides not matched to a gene: 7. Germline loops: CDR1 SEHNR, CDR2 FQNEAQ (reference sequence). The CDR3 sequence is 15 residues long. CDR3 amino acids: CASSLVRAGGDGYTF. In DNA form, the CDR3 reads TGTGCCAGCAGCTTAGTTAGGGCAGGGGGCGATGGCTACACCTTC.

The chain uses TRBV5-1 and TRBJ2-3; D ambiguous. The CDR3 consists of 13 residues. Germline V gene lookup returns CDR1 SGHRS and CDR2 YFSETQ. V was trimmed by 3 bases and J by 3 bases, leaving 8 bases between them. CDR3 sequence reads: CASSYSSTDTQYF. In nucleotides, the CDR3 is TGCGCCAGCAGCTACAGTAGTACAGATACGCAGTATTTT.

The chain employs TRBV5-1 and TRBJ1-1, with D tentatively TRBD1 (5 bases). The CDR3 extends over 15 amino acids. Per the germline V gene, CDR1 is SGHRS and CDR2 is YFSETQ. V was shortened by 5 bases and J by 4 bases, with 18 bases between the two germline ends. CDR3 coding DNA: TGCGCCAGCAGATTCTCGACAGCCCGGGTCACTGAAGCTTTCTTT. Translation: CASRFSTARVTEAFF.

This chain joins TRBV6-5 and TRBJ2-7, with 7 bases identical to TRBD2. The CDR3 has 15 residues. V dropped 4 bases and J dropped 0; count of bases not matched to a gene: 6. Per the germline V gene, CDR1 is MNHEY and CDR2 is SVGAGI. Here the CDR3 reads CASSWPSGYSYEQYF. The CDR3 DNA follows: TGTGCCAGCAGTTGGCCTAGCGGATACTCCTACGAGCAGTACTTC.

The chain carries TRBV2 and TRBJ1-4, with D possibly matching TRBD1 (6 bases). Looked up from germline, CDR1 is SNHLY and CDR2 is FYNNEI. V lost 1 base and J 9 bases, leaving 15 bases between the germline ends. The length of the CDR3 is 15 residues. CDR3 sequence reads: CASSEDEGVKKKLFF. The CDR3 region has the DNA TGTGCCAGCAGTGAAGATGAGGGGGTTAAGAAAAAACTGTTTTTT.

V gene TRBV7-6 combines with J gene TRBJ2-7; D is possibly TRBD1 (6 bases). The V gene's germline CDR1 is SGHVS and CDR2 FNYEAQ. CDR3 length: 15 amino acids. The ends were cut back, 1 base at V and 4 bases at J, with 14 bases in the middle. The CDR3 region has the DNA TGTGCCAGCAGCTTAGTTTCGGACAGCCGGTACGAGCAGTACTTC. It is translated as CASSLVSDSRYEQYF.